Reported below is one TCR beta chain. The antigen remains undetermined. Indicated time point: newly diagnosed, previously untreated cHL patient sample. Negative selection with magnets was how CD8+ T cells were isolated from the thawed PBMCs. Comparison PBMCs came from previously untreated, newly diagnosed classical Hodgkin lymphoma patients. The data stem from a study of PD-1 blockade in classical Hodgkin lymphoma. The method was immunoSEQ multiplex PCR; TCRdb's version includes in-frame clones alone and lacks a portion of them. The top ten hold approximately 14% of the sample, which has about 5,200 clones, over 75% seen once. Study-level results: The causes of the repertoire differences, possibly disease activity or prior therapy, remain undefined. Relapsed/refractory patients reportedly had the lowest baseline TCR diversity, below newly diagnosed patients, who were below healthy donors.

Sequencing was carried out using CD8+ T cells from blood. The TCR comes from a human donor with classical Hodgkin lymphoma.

This CDR3 is CATKPPDMNTEAFF. The CDR3 bases are TGTGCCACTAAACCCCCGGACATGAACACTGAAGCTTTCTTT. The chain has TRBV28 and TRBJ1-1; D possibly corresponds to TRBD1 (5 bases). With 10 bases removed from V and 0 bases from J, the gap between germline ends came to 15 bases. The length of the CDR3 is 14 residues. Germline CDR1 and CDR2: MDHEN and SYDVKM.